This TCR beta chain was identified in a study of blood T cell repertoires in COVID-19. Looking at the study overall: Donors in the United States, Italy and Spain gave samples during acute or convalescent COVID-19. PBMCs, B-cell-depleted T cells, or T cells provided the cDNA or gDNA that made up the material.

Germline CDR1 is SGHRS and CDR2 is YFSETQ. The CDR3 totals 13 residues. Trimming shortened V by 5 bases and J by 5 bases, and 11 bases separated the two germline ends. This clone has a single count. Original data processing: From reference gene primer amplification, estimates of nucleated cell counts were derived. Assay used: immunoSEQ multiplex PCR; TCRdb lists only in-frame clones, some missing. The D gene and trimming were derived from the DNA, and the V and J assignments and clone size from that table. This sample has around 46,000 clones, with approximately 86% found just once. The V and J genes are TRBV5-1 and TRBJ2-1, with a tentative D call TRBD1 (5 bases). Sequences were obtained from peripheral blood. The receptor comes from a man aged 35-49 years with active COVID-19. The CDR3 region is CASRLDTNNEQFF. The CDR3 DNA reads TGCGCCAGCAGACTGGACACCAACAATGAGCAGTTCTTC.